This T cell receptor beta chain comes out of a study of T cells expressing NK-cell markers. At the level of the study: The TCR beta repertoires originated in sorted CD3+CD56+NKG2C+, CD3+CD56+NKG2C- and CD3+CD56-NKG2C+ T cells.

Whole-study findings and limits: The same clonotypes also predominated in the CD3+CD56-NKG2C+ fraction of a handful of donors. Of the CD8+ T cell pool in about 6 donors, about 1.0-7.0% was accounted for by dominant NKG2C+ clonotypes.

Looked up from germline, CDR1 is SGHTA and CDR2 is FQGNSA. CDR3 length: 17 residues. About this clonotype itself: What it recognizes is unknown.

UMI-tagged 5'RACE template switching yielded the TCR beta cDNA. TCRdb reanalyzed the 5' RACE reads, giving one entry per CDR3 protein sequence and no DNA. The sample holds roughly 420,000 distinct CDR3 sequences. The chain carries TRBV7-2 and TRBJ2-5; TCRdb outputs TRBD1, but without DNA this stays unchecked. The source material was blood T cells: a sorted CD56 or NKG2C T cell subset, CD4+ or CD8+ T cells, or bulk PBMC T cells (not recorded which). The source is a woman aged 18 to 75 in good health. The CDR3 loop is CASSLYWTGGSGETQYF.